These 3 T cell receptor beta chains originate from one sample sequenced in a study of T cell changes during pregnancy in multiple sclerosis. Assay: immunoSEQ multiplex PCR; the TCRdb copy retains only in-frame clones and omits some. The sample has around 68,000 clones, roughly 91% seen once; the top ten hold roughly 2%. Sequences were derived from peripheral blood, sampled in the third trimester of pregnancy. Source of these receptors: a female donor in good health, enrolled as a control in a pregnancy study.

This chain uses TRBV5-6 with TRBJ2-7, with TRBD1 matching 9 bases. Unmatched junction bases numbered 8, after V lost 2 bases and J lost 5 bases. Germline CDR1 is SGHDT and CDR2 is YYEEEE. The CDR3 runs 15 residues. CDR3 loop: CASSFVDRGINEQYF. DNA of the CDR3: TGTGCCAGCAGCTTCGTAGACAGGGGGATAAACGAGCAGTACTTC. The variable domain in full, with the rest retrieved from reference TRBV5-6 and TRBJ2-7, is DAGVTQSPTHLIKTRGQQVTLRCSPKSGHDTVSWYQQALGQGPQFIFQYYEEEERQRGNFPDRFSGHQFPNYSSELNVNALLLGDSALYLCASSFVDRGINEQYFGPGTRLTVT.

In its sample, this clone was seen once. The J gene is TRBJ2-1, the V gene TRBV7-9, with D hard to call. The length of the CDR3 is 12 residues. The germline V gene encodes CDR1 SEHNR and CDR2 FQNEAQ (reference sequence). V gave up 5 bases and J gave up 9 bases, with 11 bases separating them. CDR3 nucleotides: TGTGCCAGCAGCCTCGTATCGGGTGAGCAGTTCTTC. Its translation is CASSLVSGEQFF.

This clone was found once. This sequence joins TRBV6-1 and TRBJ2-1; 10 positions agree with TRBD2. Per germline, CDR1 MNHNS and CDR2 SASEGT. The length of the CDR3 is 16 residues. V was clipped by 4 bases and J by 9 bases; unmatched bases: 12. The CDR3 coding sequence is TGTGCCAGCAGTGCAGGGCTAGCGGGAGCCCGGAGTGAGCAGTTCTTC. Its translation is CASSAGLAGARSEQFF.